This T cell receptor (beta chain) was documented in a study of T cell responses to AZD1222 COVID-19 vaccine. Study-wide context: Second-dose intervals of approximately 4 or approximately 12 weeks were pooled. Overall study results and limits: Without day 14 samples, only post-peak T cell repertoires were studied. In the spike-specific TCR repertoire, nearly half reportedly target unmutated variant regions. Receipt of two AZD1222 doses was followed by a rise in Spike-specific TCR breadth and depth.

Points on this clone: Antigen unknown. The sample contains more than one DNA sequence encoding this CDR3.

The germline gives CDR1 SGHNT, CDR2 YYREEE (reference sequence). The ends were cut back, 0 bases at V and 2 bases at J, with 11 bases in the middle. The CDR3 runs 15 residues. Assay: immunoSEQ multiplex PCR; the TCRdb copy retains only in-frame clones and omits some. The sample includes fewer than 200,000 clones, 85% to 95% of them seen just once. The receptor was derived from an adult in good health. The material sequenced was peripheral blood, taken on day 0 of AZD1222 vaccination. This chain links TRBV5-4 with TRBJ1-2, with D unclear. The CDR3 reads CASSLGGGQNYGYTF. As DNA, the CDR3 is TGTGCCAGCAGCTTGGGCGGTGGGCAGAACTATGGCTACACCTTC.